This T cell receptor beta chain was recorded in a study of CD8 T cells in Susac syndrome. Study-level information: Active disease was present in roughly 6 of the sequenced Susac syndrome patients, and remission in about eight.

Negative isolation was used for CD8+ and CD4+ T cells and FACS enrichment for TEMRA cells. An amount of RNA that ranged from roughly 0.45 to 1 ug was reverse transcribed with random hexamers. TCRdb reprocessed the immunoSEQ multiplex PCR reads via MiXCR and lists one record per CDR3 protein. Here the sample spans about 190,000 distinct CDR3 sequences, 95% being singletons. Germline CDR1 is SGHRS and CDR2 is YFSETQ. This CDR3 contains 15 residues. V dropped 1 base and J dropped 7; count of bases not matched to a gene: 6. This sequence joins TRBV5-1 and TRBJ2-1; 9 bases agree with TRBD1. Sequencing was done on a sample of CD8+ T cells from PBMCs. The TCR comes from a human donor with Susac syndrome. The CDR3 DNA follows: TGCGCCAGCAGCTTGCCACGAGGACAGGGGAATGAGCAGTTCTTC. This gives the protein CASSLPRGQGNEQFF.